Each of the 8 T cell receptor beta chains below was sequenced from the same sample in a study of T cell repertoires in ileal Crohn's disease. Time point indicated: inflamed ileum from the surgical specimen. Repertoires were generated with immunoSEQ multiplex PCR, while TCRdb's copy carries only in-frame clones and drops some. This table holds under 14,000 clones, around nine tenths found once. Sequencing input: ileal tissue. The receptor set was obtained from an adult with Crohn's disease.

V gene TRBV30 combines with J gene TRBJ1-1; a possible D gene is TRBD1 (6 bases). The CDR3 contains 16 residues. The ends were cut back, 7 bases at V and 1 base at J, with 22 bases in the middle. Germline assignment: CDR1 GTSNPN and CDR2 SVGIG (reference sequence). The CDR3 reads CAYSLWPGGANTEAFF. The CDR3 DNA follows: TGTGCCTACAGTCTCTGGCCCGGGGGGGCGAACACTGAAGCTTTCTTT.

The chain joins TRBV30 to TRBJ1-3; unclear D gene. Germline V gene lookup returns CDR1 GTSNPN and CDR2 SVGIG (reference sequence). This CDR3 spans 16 amino acids. V lost 2 bases and J 0 bases, leaving 14 bases between the germline ends. CDR3 sequence: CAWSSRTGYSGNTIYF. CDR3 DNA: TGTGCCTGGAGTTCCCGGACGGGATACTCTGGAAACACCATATATTTT.

This chain joins TRBV19 and TRBJ1-1; 8 bases fit TRBD1. CDR1 and CDR2 from the germline V gene are LNHDA and SQIVND (reference sequence). The CDR3 sequence is 15 residues long. V lost 11 bases, J lost 1 base, and 12 bases stayed unmatched. The CDR3 sequence is CASRDRTRGNTEAFF. The CDR3 DNA is TGTGCCTCCCGGGACAGGACTCGTGGGAACACTGAAGCTTTCTTT.

The chain combines TRBV30 with TRBJ2-7; 9 positions agree with TRBD1. CDR1 is GTSNPN and CDR2 is SVGIG in the germline V gene (reference sequence). This CDR3 contains 12 residues. V lost 5 bases and J lost 9; bases outside the gene matches: 8. In nucleotides, the CDR3 is TGTGCCTGGGAACAGGGGGCGGGTGTGCAGTACGTC. Translation gives CAWEQGAGVQYV.

The chain combines TRBV6-1 with TRBJ2-1; TRBD1 is a possible D gene (6 bases). This CDR3 spans 13 amino acids. Trimming cost V 3 bases and J 9 bases, with 12 bases left between them. The germline V gene has CDR1 MNHNS and CDR2 SASEGT. This CDR3 is CASSDPQGREQFF. The DNA for the CDR3 is TGTGCCAGCAGTGATCCACAGGGCCGTGAGCAGTTCTTC.

This chain uses TRBV28 with TRBJ1-2, with D unclear. V lost 4 bases and J 0 bases, leaving 12 bases between the germline ends. There are 15 residues in the CDR3. The germline CDR1 and CDR2 sequences are MDHEN and SYDVKM. The DNA of the CDR3 is TGTGCCAGCAGTTCCCCTTCGGCGACTAACTATGGCTACACCTTC. This encodes CASSSPSATNYGYTF.

V and J are TRBV27 and TRBJ1-5; the D is unclear. CDR1 and CDR2 (germline): MNHEY, SMNVEV (reference sequence). There are 13 residues in the CDR3. Trimming left V 0 bases short and J 5 bases short, with 5 bases between. The CDR3 is CASSLSTYQPQHF. The CDR3 coding sequence is TGTGCCAGCAGTTTATCCACTTATCAGCCCCAGCATTTT.

The chain employs TRBV11-2 and TRBJ2-3; either TRBD1 or TRBD2 may supply D (5 bases each). Germline loops: CDR1 SGHAT, CDR2 FQNNGV. The CDR3 spans 16 residues. Trimming removed 4 bases from V and 5 bases from J, with 19 bases in between. The CDR3 DNA reads as TGTGCCAGCAGCTCTTCCCCGGGATCAGGGAGAGATACGCAGTATTTT. Translation gives CASSSSPGSGRDTQYF.